A selection of T cell receptor beta chains follows, all from one sample in a study of PD-L1 blockade in urothelial cancer. Profiling relied on immunoSEQ multiplex PCR, and the TCRdb table lists in-frame clones only, not all of them. The sample lists approximately 38,000 clones; roughly 89% were seen once. Sequenced material: PBMCs, taken around atezolizumab (anti-PD-L1) treatment. Receptor source: a man between 60 and 75 years old with urothelial cancer. Both conserved end residues are part of each CDR3. The D gene is left open where the match is weak. Clone sizes are given selectively: once, few, many, or a class where the clone is expanded.

TRBV9,TRBJ2-2,-,-,CASSLLVGELFF,TGTGCCTCTAGCCTATTGGTCGGGGAGCTGTTTTTT
TRBV10-1,TRBJ2-2,TRBD2,-,CASSGPQGGRDTGELFF,TGCGCCAGCAGTGGGCCCCAGGGCGGGAGAGACACCGGGGAGCTGTTTTTT
TRBV5-1,TRBJ2-3,-,-,CASSGGQWVVDTQYF,TGCGCCAGCAGCGGTGGACAGTGGGTGGTGGATACGCAGTATTTT
TRBV18,TRBJ2-5,-,-,CASSRQQETQYF,TGTGCCAGCTCGCGGCAACAAGAGACCCAGTACTTC
TRBV2,TRBJ2-5,TRBD2,-,CASSERAGVTQYF,TGTGCCAGCAGTGAAAGAGCGGGGGTGACCCAGTACTTC
TRBV6-4,TRBJ2-1,TRBD2,few,CASSTFSGTSGNNEQFF,TGTGCCAGCAGTACGTTTTCCGGGACTAGCGGGAACAATGAGCAGTTCTTC
TRBV6-6,TRBJ1-5,-,-,CASSYEQGPNQPQHF,TGTGCCAGCAGTTACGAGCAGGGCCCTAATCAGCCCCAGCATTTT
TRBV7-9,TRBJ2-7,TRBD2,-,CASSLAPSGRVHEQYF,TGTGCCAGCAGCTTAGCGCCTAGCGGGAGGGTCCACGAGCAGTACTTC
TRBV28,TRBJ1-6,-,-,CASTLGAYNSPLHF,TGTGCCAGCACTTTAGGAGCCTATAATTCACCCCTCCACTTT
TRBV5-6,TRBJ2-1,-,-,CASSLGLGNNEQFF,TGTGCCAGCAGCTTGGGACTTGGAAACAATGAGCAGTTCTTC
TRBV6-1,TRBJ2-2,TRBD2,-,CASSEALLAANTGELFF,TGTGCCAGCAGTGAAGCCTTACTAGCGGCGAACACCGGGGAGCTGTTTTTT
TRBV9,TRBJ2-7,TRBD2,-,CASSVLAGWEQYF,TGTGCCAGCAGCGTACTAGCGGGATGGGAGCAGTACTTC
TRBV4-3,TRBJ1-2,-,-,CASSQVRGADYGYTF,TGCGCCAGCAGCCAAGTAAGAGGAGCCGACTATGGCTACACCTTC
TRBV5-1,TRBJ2-3,-,-,CASSYGGLSTDTQYF,TGCGCCAGCAGTTATGGGGGACTTAGCACAGATACGCAGTATTTT
TRBV7-9,TRBJ1-1,TRBD1,-,CASSRDRGENTEAFF,TGTGCCAGCAGCCGAGACAGGGGAGAGAACACTGAAGCTTTCTTT
TRBV28,TRBJ1-2,TRBD1,-,CASTTGTGLIGYTF,TGTGCCAGCACTACCGGGACAGGGCTTATTGGCTACACCTTC
TRBV15,TRBJ1-5,-,-,CATSRGREPQHF,TGTGCCACCAGCAGAGGACGGGAGCCCCAGCATTTT
TRBV7-2,TRBJ1-2,-,few,CASSPRAGDGYTF,TGTGCCAGCAGCCCGAGGGCCGGGGATGGCTACACCTTC
TRBV6-6,TRBJ2-7,TRBD2,-,CASSYSGLADYEQYF,TGTGCCAGCAGTTACTCGGGACTAGCGGACTACGAGCAGTACTTC
TRBV28,TRBJ1-2,TRBD1,-,CASSIGGTGGGGYYGYTF,TGTGCCAGCAGTATTGGAGGGACAGGGGGCGGGGGTTACTATGGCTACACCTTC
TRBV7-3,TRBJ2-2,-,-,CASSLKAGGELFF,TGTGCCAGCAGCTTAAAGGCGGGCGGGGAGCTGTTTTTT
TRBV30,TRBJ2-1,TRBD1,-,CASTPDRGRGEQFF,TGTGCCTCCACCCCCGACAGGGGGCGTGGGGAGCAGTTCTTC
TRBV5-5,TRBJ2-7,-,-,CASSLGGGSSYEQYF,TGTGCCAGCAGCTTAGGGGGGGGGAGCTCCTACGAGCAGTACTTC
TRBV11-3,TRBJ2-2,-,-,CASSPDTGELFF,TGTGCCAGCAGTCCAGATACCGGGGAGCTGTTTTTT
TRBV6-1,TRBJ2-7,-,-,CASSDGQGREQYF,TGTGCCAGCAGCGACGGGCAGGGGCGCGAGCAGTACTTC
TRBV9,TRBJ1-4,-,-,CASSPQGATNEKLFF,TGTGCCAGCAGCCCTCAGGGCGCAACTAATGAAAAACTGTTTTTT
TRBV7-9,TRBJ1-4,TRBD1,-,CASSPGTGGLANEKLFF,TGTGCCAGCAGCCCCGGGACAGGGGGCTTGGCTAATGAAAAACTGTTTTTT
TRBV6-5,TRBJ2-7,TRBD1,-,CASSSTGLKPYEQYF,TGTGCCAGCAGTTCGACAGGGTTAAAACCCTACGAGCAGTACTTC
TRBV7-3,TRBJ2-2,TRBD1,-,CASSRGTANTGELFF,TGTGCCAGCAGCCGAGGGACAGCGAACACCGGGGAGCTGTTTTTT
TRBV6-6,TRBJ2-7,TRBD2,-,CASSYSGLGGYSEQYF,TGTGCCAGCAGTTACTCCGGACTAGGAGGTTATAGCGAGCAGTACTTC
TRBV7-2,TRBJ2-3,TRBD1,-,CASSLATGGFADTQYF,TGTGCCAGCAGCTTAGCTACAGGGGGCTTCGCAGATACGCAGTATTTT
TRBV14,TRBJ2-1,-,few,CASSQVWGLSSYNEQFF,TGTGCCAGCAGCCAAGTTTGGGGGCTCAGCTCCTACAATGAGCAGTTCTTC
TRBV19,TRBJ2-7,TRBD2,-,CASSILAGREYEQYF,TGTGCCAGTAGTATTCTAGCGGGACGGGAGTACGAGCAGTACTTC
TRBV5-1,TRBJ2-2,-,-,CASSLSVTGELFF,TGCGCCAGCAGCTTGAGCGTCACCGGGGAGCTGTTTTTT
TRBV11-3,TRBJ2-1,-,-,CASSFRGVGNEQFF,TGTGCCAGCAGCTTCAGGGGAGTAGGCAATGAGCAGTTCTTC
TRBV7-6,TRBJ1-5,-,-,CASSLLQGWGNQPQHF,TGTGCCAGCAGCTTACTACAGGGATGGGGCAATCAGCCCCAGCATTTT
TRBV28,TRBJ1-2,-,-,CASSPPTGQSPGGYTF,TGTGCCAGCAGTCCACCGACAGGACAGTCCCCGGGTGGCTACACCTTC
TRBV6-5,TRBJ2-3,TRBD2,-,CASTRGGNTDTQYF,TGTGCCAGCACGCGGGGGGGAAACACAGATACGCAGTATTTT
TRBV28,TRBJ2-7,-,-,CASSPSRGGTLMEQYF,TGTGCCAGCAGTCCCTCGAGAGGCGGAACCTTAATGGAGCAGTACTTC
TRBV7-9,TRBJ2-7,-,-,CASSPPGQPYEQYF,TGTGCCAGCAGCCCCCCCGGACAGCCCTACGAGCAGTACTTC
TRBV15,TRBJ2-5,-,-,CATSRDSSGTGETQYF,TGTGCCACCAGCAGAGATAGTAGCGGTACGGGGGAGACCCAGTACTTC
TRBV27,TRBJ1-1,-,-,CASSRRSRRNTEAFF,TGTGCCAGCAGTCGCCGATCGCGGAGGAACACTGAAGCTTTCTTT
TRBV10-3,TRBJ2-7,TRBD2,few,CAIRGLAGEEQYF,TGTGCCATCAGAGGACTAGCGGGAGAGGAGCAGTACTTC
TRBV28,TRBJ1-1,TRBD1,-,CASSLQGTRGPEAFF,TGTGCCAGCAGCCTACAGGGGACGAGGGGCCCTGAAGCTTTCTTT
TRBV27,TRBJ1-2,-,-,CASSLGRLYGYTF,TGTGCCAGCAGCCTAGGGAGACTATATGGCTACACCTTC
TRBV14,TRBJ2-1,-,-,CASSRGFRSVF,TGTGCCAGCAGCCGAGGGTTTCGTTCGGTCTTC
TRBV10-3,TRBJ2-2,TRBD2,-,CATGTSGGTNTGELFF,TGTGCCACCGGGACTAGCGGGGGAACGAACACCGGGGAGCTGTTTTTT
TRBV7-7,TRBJ2-5,TRBD1,-,CASSFGQGAQETQYF,TGTGCCAGCAGCTTTGGACAGGGTGCCCAAGAGACCCAGTACTTC